The 10 T cell receptor beta chains given below trace back to one sample, sequenced in a study of cytomegalovirus exposure and HLA in healthy donors. A multiplex PCR was run with 60 Vbeta primers and 13 Jbeta primers. The repertoire was sequenced with immunoSEQ multiplex PCR; TCRdb's copy has only in-frame clones and lacks some. The table records about 150,000 clones, about four fifths of them present only once. Material for sequencing was PBMCs. All receptors come from a man aged 30-40 years in good health and CMV-seropositive.

The gene calls are TRBV9 and TRBJ2-2; no clear D. Germline V CDR1 and CDR2: SGDLS, YYNGEE. This CDR3 contains 16 residues. V was pared by 3 bases and J by 2 bases, with 14 bases between. As DNA, the CDR3 is TGTGCCAGCAGCGGGCCTGATATGGCCAACACCGGGGAGCTGTTTTTT. Residues: CASSGPDMANTGELFF.

The chain has TRBV5-1 and TRBJ2-1; no firm D call. The ends were cut back, 1 base at V and 4 bases at J, with 6 bases in the middle. Looked up from germline, CDR1 is SGHRS and CDR2 is YFSETQ. The CDR3 totals 13 residues. The CDR3 region has the DNA TGCGCCAGCAGCTTGTCAGGTTACAATGAGCAGTTCTTC. This encodes CASSLSGYNEQFF.

The V gene is TRBV15, the J gene TRBJ2-1; 14 positions match TRBD2. After removal of 5 bases from V and 7 bases from J, the junction contained 7 bases not matched to a gene. This CDR3 has 16 residues. The germline V gene encodes CDR1 LNHNV and CDR2 YYDKDF (reference sequence). CDR3 amino acids: CATSGGTSGRSNEQFF. The CDR3 DNA sequence: TGTGCCACCAGCGGGGGGACTAGCGGGAGATCTAATGAGCAGTTCTTC.

In its sample, this clone was seen a few times. The chain uses TRBV15 and TRBJ1-5, with a possible D match to TRBD1 (6 bases). The CDR3 has 16 residues. Between the trimmed V and J ends, which lost 1 base and 0 bases, there was a span of 10 bases. CDR1 and CDR2 (germline): LNHNV, YYDKDF (reference sequence). CDR3 coding DNA: TGTGCCACCAGCAGAGTTGTGACAGGTAGCAATCAGCCCCAGCATTTT. It yields the protein CATSRVVTGSNQPQHF.

The chain couples TRBV27 to TRBJ2-7; 11 nucleotides align to TRBD2. Germline loops: CDR1 MNHEY, CDR2 SMNVEV (reference sequence). This CDR3 contains 16 residues. With V trimmed by 0 bases and J by 2 bases, 3 bases remained unmatched. The CDR3 reads CASSLSGLADTYEQYF. CDR3 bases: TGTGCCAGCAGTTTATCGGGACTAGCGGATACCTACGAGCAGTACTTC.

In the case of this clone: Sequence at one end of the junction differs from germline and may be a read error. The V call is TRBV19, the J call TRBJ1-4; D is ambiguous. CDR1 LNHDA and CDR2 SQIVND come from the germline V gene (reference sequence). This CDR3 has 12 amino acids. The CDR3 nucleotides are TGTGCCAGTGGCGGACTGCTGGAAATACTGTTTTTT. It encodes CASGGLLEILFF. Full variable domain (remainder filled in from reference TRBV19 and TRBJ1-4): DGGITQSPKYLFRKEGQNVTLSCEQNLNHDAMYWYRQDPGQGLRLIYYSQIVNDFQKGDIAEGYSVSREKKESFPLTVTSAQKNPTAFYLCASGGLLEILFFGSGTQLSVL.

The chain links TRBV9 to TRBJ1-3; TRBD1 might be the D (6 bases). Between the trimmed V and J ends, which lost 4 bases and 0 bases, there was a span of 11 bases. CDR1 SGDLS and CDR2 YYNGEE come from the germline V gene. The CDR3 totals 15 residues. As DNA, the CDR3 is TGTGCCAGCAGCCCCGAACAGGGCTCTGGAAACACCATATATTTT. It is translated as CASSPEQGSGNTIYF.

In its sample, this clone was seen a few times. This chain uses TRBV19 with TRBJ2-5; 7 positions match TRBD1. Trimming at V came to 7 bases and at J to 7 bases, leaving 12 bases not matched to a gene. This CDR3 is 14 amino acids long. In germline, CDR1 is LNHDA, CDR2 SQIVND (reference sequence). CDR3 amino acids: CASIGTAGSGTQYF. DNA for the CDR3: TGTGCCAGTATTGGGACAGCCGGATCGGGGACCCAGTACTTC.

DNA of the CDR3: TGTGCCACCAGCAGGACACCCACAACTAATGAAAAACTGTTTTTT. This translates into CATSRTPTTNEKLFF. The V and J genes are TRBV15 and TRBJ1-4, with no clear D. CDR3 length equals 15 residues. V was trimmed by 3 bases and J by 0 bases, leaving 8 bases between them. Germline V gene data show CDR1 as LNHNV and CDR2 as YYDKDF (reference sequence).

The V call is TRBV9, the J call TRBJ2-2; possible D gene TRBD1, 5 bases. This CDR3 has 16 residues. Trimming stripped 2 bases from V and 0 bases from J, with 11 bases between. Germline CDR1 SGDLS, CDR2 YYNGEE. The CDR3 nucleotides read TGTGCCAGCAGCGTGAAGGGGTCTCCGAACACCGGGGAGCTGTTTTTT. It specifies CASSVKGSPNTGELFF.